This T cell receptor beta chain was identified in a study of blood T cell repertoires in COVID-19. Study at large: Samples taken during acute and convalescent COVID-19 were collected in the United States, Italy and Spain. PBMCs, B-cell-depleted T cells, or T cells provided the cDNA or gDNA that made up the material.

Source study methods: Estimated nucleated cell counts came from reference gene primer amplification. Clones were read by immunoSEQ multiplex PCR, and TCRdb kept only the in-frame ones, dropping some. The D gene and trimming were derived from the DNA, and the V and J assignments and clone size from that table. Here the sample spans roughly 78,000 clones, over 75% being singletons. The V end lost 3 bases, the J end lost 5 bases, and 17 bases lay between the germline ends. This CDR3 spans 15 amino acids. CDR1 is SGDLS, CDR2 YYNGEE, per germline. This sequence was found in a man aged 50 to 59 with acute or convalescent COVID-19. This chain links TRBV9 with TRBJ2-5, with D possibly TRBD2 on 6 matching bases. The specimen sequenced was peripheral blood. CDR3 protein: CASSARDFRGETQYF. The DNA of the CDR3 is TGTGCCAGCAGCGCCAGGGATTTTCGGGGGGAGACCCAGTACTTC.